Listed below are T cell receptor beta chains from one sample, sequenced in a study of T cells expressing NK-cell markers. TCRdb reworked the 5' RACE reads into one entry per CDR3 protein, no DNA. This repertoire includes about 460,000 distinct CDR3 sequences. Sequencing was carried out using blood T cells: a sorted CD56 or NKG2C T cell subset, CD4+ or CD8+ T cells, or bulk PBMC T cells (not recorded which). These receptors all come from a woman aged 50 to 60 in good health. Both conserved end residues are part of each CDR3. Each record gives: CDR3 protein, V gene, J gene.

CDR3aa: CASTFQGGETGELFF
v_gene: TRBV12-3/TRBV12-4
j_gene: TRBJ2-2

CDR3aa: CATSGGGRNHNEQFF
v_gene: TRBV15
j_gene: TRBJ2-1

CDR3aa: CASSLQIALAGDEQFF
v_gene: TRBV4-1
j_gene: TRBJ2-1

CDR3aa: CASSQSFRVGAGNEQFF
v_gene: TRBV5-1
j_gene: TRBJ2-1

CDR3aa: CASSLGGRGEGYTF
v_gene: TRBV11-2
j_gene: TRBJ1-2

CDR3aa: CASSVEAEAFF
v_gene: TRBV3-1
j_gene: TRBJ1-1

CDR3aa: CASSLRTAIPDTQYF
v_gene: TRBV5-5
j_gene: TRBJ2-3

CDR3aa: CASSQVSLGTRLNQPQHF
v_gene: TRBV4-1
j_gene: TRBJ1-5

CDR3aa: CASSLVPLGRGGSHYEQFF
v_gene: TRBV5-1
j_gene: TRBJ2-1

CDR3aa: CASSPGGTDTQYF
v_gene: TRBV5-1
j_gene: TRBJ2-3

CDR3aa: CASSIPGQGGLNTEAFF
v_gene: TRBV5-1
j_gene: TRBJ1-1

CDR3aa: CASRSGRDNEQFF
v_gene: TRBV12-3/TRBV12-4
j_gene: TRBJ2-1

CDR3aa: CASSLDAGQGALGYGYTF
v_gene: TRBV5-1
j_gene: TRBJ1-2

CDR3aa: CASSYSHSNQPQHF
v_gene: TRBV6-5
j_gene: TRBJ1-5

CDR3aa: CASSKPDRGYGYTF
v_gene: TRBV6-5
j_gene: TRBJ1-2

CDR3aa: CASRGGWNTEAFF
v_gene: TRBV25-1
j_gene: TRBJ1-1

CDR3aa: CASSQEPVGNIQYF
v_gene: TRBV4-2
j_gene: TRBJ2-4

CDR3aa: CSTRLAGVLEQFF
v_gene: TRBV20-1
j_gene: TRBJ2-1

CDR3aa: CSTSDYPFDTQYF
v_gene: TRBV29-1
j_gene: TRBJ2-3

CDR3aa: CSVGQTADTQYF
v_gene: TRBV29-1
j_gene: TRBJ2-3

CDR3aa: CASSRTSGRATNTGELFF
v_gene: TRBV6-5
j_gene: TRBJ2-2

CDR3aa: CASSLENRVYEQYF
v_gene: TRBV5-1
j_gene: TRBJ2-7

CDR3aa: CASSEVRYEQFF
v_gene: TRBV10-2
j_gene: TRBJ2-1

CDR3aa: CASSFRQASSYEQYF
v_gene: TRBV19
j_gene: TRBJ2-7

CDR3aa: CASSMTGGQPQHF
v_gene: TRBV7-8
j_gene: TRBJ1-5

CDR3aa: CASSGGSKPGQPQHF
v_gene: TRBV2
j_gene: TRBJ1-5

CDR3aa: CAIRRSGTSGTRYNEQFF
v_gene: TRBV10-3
j_gene: TRBJ2-1

CDR3aa: CASRRLASGSGELFF
v_gene: TRBV12-3/TRBV12-4
j_gene: TRBJ2-2

CDR3aa: CASGQGKWHTEAFF
v_gene: TRBV19
j_gene: TRBJ1-1

CDR3aa: CASSLSPWVGYTF
v_gene: TRBV28
j_gene: TRBJ1-2

CDR3aa: CASSPTGVGNTEAFF
v_gene: TRBV7-9
j_gene: TRBJ1-1

CDR3aa: CASCISRAGEITDTQYF
v_gene: TRBV2
j_gene: TRBJ2-3

CDR3aa: CASSVAGREADTQYF
v_gene: TRBV9
j_gene: TRBJ2-3

CDR3aa: CASSSFRLAGLGGELFF
v_gene: TRBV12-3/TRBV12-4
j_gene: TRBJ2-2

CDR3aa: CASTPGLAGASDTDTQYF
v_gene: TRBV6-5
j_gene: TRBJ2-3

CDR3aa: CSAGLSGRVKNEQFF
v_gene: TRBV20-1
j_gene: TRBJ2-1

CDR3aa: CASRDVWSTDTQYF
v_gene: TRBV27
j_gene: TRBJ2-3

CDR3aa: CASKPSGNADTQYF
v_gene: TRBV7-3
j_gene: TRBJ2-3

CDR3aa: CASHPSQQVFGNQPQHF
v_gene: TRBV6-5
j_gene: TRBJ1-5

CDR3aa: CASSDDGALSPYGYTF
v_gene: TRBV10-2
j_gene: TRBJ1-2